Listed here are 9 T cell receptor beta chains from one sample, sequenced in a study of T cells after posttransplantation cyclophosphamide. The assay was immunoSEQ multiplex PCR, and TCRdb's table has in-frame clones only and misses some. Of tens of thousands of clones listed, roughly 91% were seen once; the top ten hold 0.09% to 0.12%. Cells defined as naive were viable CD3+CD4+ or CD3+CD8+ and CCR7+CD45RA+CD45RO-CD95-CD27+CD28+. What was sequenced was naive CD4+ T cells sorted from blood. These receptors were obtained from a man aged 30 to 39 in good health and a related stem cell transplant donor.

The chain employs TRBV2 and TRBJ1-3; 7 nucleotides line up with TRBD1. From germline, CDR1 is SNHLY and CDR2 FYNNEI. With 10 bases clipped from V and 4 bases from J, the junction kept 7 bases outside the gene matches. CDR3 size: 13 residues. CDR3 coding DNA: TGTGCCACCACTTTAGGGGGCGGAAACACCATATATTTT. Protein sequence: CATTLGGGNTIYF.

The V gene is TRBV18, the J gene TRBJ1-1, with a weak D call TRBD1 (5 bases). Looked up from germline, CDR1 is KGHSH and CDR2 is LQKENI. V was clipped by 4 bases and J by 1 base, with 10 bases between them. This CDR3 is built from 14 residues. The CDR3 DNA sequence: TGTGCCAGCTCACTTGACAGCAGGAACACTGAAGCTTTCTTT. Translating it yields CASSLDSRNTEAFF.

V gene TRBV7-7 combines with J gene TRBJ2-3, with 12 bases lining up with TRBD2. The CDR3 is made up of 17 amino acids. Germline values: CDR1 SSHAT, CDR2 FNYEAQ (reference sequence). After removal of 5 bases from V and 4 bases from J, the junction contained 10 bases not matched to a gene. The DNA of the CDR3 is TGTGCCAGCAGCCCGAGGGCTAGCGGGGGGGCGGCAGATACGCAGTATTTT. The encoded protein is CASSPRASGGAADTQYF.

This chain joins TRBV19 and TRBJ1-2; the D gene is possibly TRBD1 (6 bases). Trimming left V 5 bases short and J 5 bases short, with 12 bases between. Per germline, CDR1 LNHDA and CDR2 SQIVND (reference sequence). The CDR3 contains 13 residues. For the CDR3, the DNA is TGTGCCAGTAGTCCCAGGACAGAGTATGGCTACACCTTC. Protein: CASSPRTEYGYTF.

The chain carries TRBV4-3 and TRBJ2-7, with a tentative D call TRBD2 (5 bases). V lost 1 base and J 7 bases, leaving 14 bases between the germline ends. The CDR3 totals 14 residues. Per the germline V gene, CDR1 is LGHNA and CDR2 is YSLEER. CDR3 DNA: TGCGCCAGCAGCCAAGCCCTCCTTACTAGAGAGCAGTACTTC. As protein: CASSQALLTREQYF.

The table lists this clone with a count of one. The chain links TRBV6-6 to TRBJ1-2, with a weak D call TRBD1 (5 bases). Germline CDR1 is MNHNY and CDR2 is SVGAGI (reference sequence). The CDR3 is 14 amino acids. V lost 7 bases to trimming and J lost 1 base, with 13 bases between them. CDR3 loop: CASTYGGVNYGYTF. CDR3 bases: TGTGCCAGCACCTACGGGGGGGTTAACTATGGCTACACCTTC.

The chain combines TRBV5-4 with TRBJ2-4; D might be TRBD2 (6 bases). The CDR3 consists of 16 residues. Germline CDR1 and CDR2: SGHNT and YYREEE (reference sequence). V was clipped by 4 bases and J by 6 bases, with 20 bases between them. As DNA, the CDR3 is TGTGCCAGCAGCCCCGCCCTCGCGGGGTTCACAAACATTCAGTACTTC. Translating gives CASSPALAGFTNIQYF.

The chain uses TRBV7-9 and TRBJ2-5, with 14 bases aligning to TRBD2. Germline CDR1 SEHNR, CDR2 FQNEAQ (reference sequence). This CDR3 contains 16 residues. The junction had 2 bases not matched to a gene; V was cut back by 4 bases and J by 1 base. Here the CDR3 DNA reads TGTGCCAGCAGCTCGGGACTAGCGGGGGCCCAAGAGACCCAGTACTTC. It translates to CASSSGLAGAQETQYF. Complete variable domain (other parts from reference TRBV7-9 and TRBJ2-5): DTGVSQNPRHKITKRGQNVTFRCDPISEHNRLYWYRQTLGQGPEFLTYFQNEAQLEKSRLLSDRFSAERPKGSFSTLEIQRTEQGDSAMYLCASSSGLAGAQETQYFGPGTRLLVL.

The chain links TRBV28 to TRBJ2-1; possible D gene TRBD2, 6 bases. The CDR3 contains 17 residues. Deletions cut 2 bases from V and 4 bases from J, with 18 bases between. The germline CDR1 and CDR2 sequences are MDHEN and SYDVKM. CDR3 coding DNA: TGTGCCAGCAGTTTAGGAATGGGTGGGGGGTTATACAATGAGCAGTTCTTC. Residues: CASSLGMGGGLYNEQFF.